The 8 T cell receptor beta chains given below trace back to one sample, sequenced in a study of beta chain features in type 1 diabetes. Since all of the isolated RNA was reverse transcribed, expressed TCRB transcripts were what got sequenced. Some clones are missing from TCRdb's copy, which holds only in-frame ones; the method was immunoSEQ multiplex PCR. The sample carries about 330,000 clones, more than 9.5% recorded once. The material sequenced was naive CD4+ T cells from blood. The receptors originated from a woman aged 30 to 39 in good health.

This chain joins TRBV25-1 and TRBJ2-3; 8 positions agree with TRBD2. CDR3 length: 14 residues. Trimming cost V 4 bases and J 3 bases; bases outside gene matches: 3. CDR1 MGHDK and CDR2 SYGVNS come from the germline V gene. CDR3 amino acids: CASSVRGATDTQYF. In DNA form, the CDR3 reads TGTGCCAGCAGTGTGCGGGGGGCGACAGATACGCAGTATTTT.

This clone has more than one count but fewer than ten. The chain carries TRBV5-8 and TRBJ1-2; maybe TRBD1 (6 bases). Trimming took 5 bases from V and 6 from J, leaving 14 bases between them. CDR1 SGHTS and CDR2 YDEGEE come from the germline V gene. The CDR3 has 13 amino acids. In DNA, the CDR3 is TGTGCCAGCAGGGGGACACTGCTGAATGGCTACACCTTC. This encodes CASRGTLLNGYTF.

This chain links TRBV7-3 with TRBJ2-1; TRBD2 matches 8 bases. Germline values: CDR1 SGHTA, CDR2 FQGTGA. V gave up 5 bases and J gave up 7 bases; unmatched junction bases: 4. The CDR3 is 13 amino acids. CDR3 sequence (DNA): TGTGCCAGCAGCCCCGGGACTAGAAATGAGCAGTTCTTC. Residues: CASSPGTRNEQFF. Using reference TRBV7-3 and TRBJ2-1 for the parts outside the CDR3, the full variable domain is GAGVSQTPSNKVTEKGKYVELRCDPISGHTALYWYRQSLGQGPEFLIYFQGTGAADDSGLPNDRFFAVRPEGSVSTLKIQRTERGDSAVYLCASSPGTRNEQFFGPGTRLTVL.

This clone was seen more than once but under ten times. The rearrangement uses TRBV5-1 and TRBJ2-2; no clear D gene. Germline V gene sequence: CDR1 SGHRS, CDR2 YFSETQ. This CDR3 contains 15 residues. V lost 4 bases, J lost 4 bases, and 14 bases lay in between. The CDR3 nucleotides are TGCGCCAGCAGCGGAACAGCCGGTGGCACCGGGGAGCTGTTTTTT. Translation gives CASSGTAGGTGELFF.

J is TRBJ2-3 and V is TRBV2; 10 nucleotides agree with TRBD2. CDR1 is SNHLY and CDR2 is FYNNEI in the germline V gene. The CDR3 totals 17 residues. With V trimmed by 8 bases and J by 1 base, 12 bases remained unmatched. CDR3 nucleotide sequence: TGTGCCAGCCGTGGGGCTAGCGGGAGACCACGCACAGATACGCAGTATTTT. It yields the protein CASRGASGRPRTDTQYF.

CDR3 nucleotide sequence: TGCGCCAGCCACCCCGAGGCAGACTACACCGGGGAGCTGTTTTTT. This encodes CASHPEADYTGELFF. The chain has TRBV4-3 and TRBJ2-2, with D hard to call. This CDR3 is built from 15 residues. Germline CDR1 is LGHNA and CDR2 is YSLEER. V dropped 8 bases and J dropped 3 bases, with 16 bases sitting between them.

This clone was seen more than once but under ten times. CDR3 bases: TGTGCCAGCAGCAGACAGGGTTCGGGTACAGATACGCAGTATTTT. It is translated as CASSRQGSGTDTQYF. The rearrangement uses TRBV2 and TRBJ2-3; 7 bases are a match to TRBD1. This CDR3 is 15 amino acids long. V lost 6 bases, J lost 3 bases, and 9 bases stayed unmatched. Germline V gene sequence: CDR1 SNHLY, CDR2 FYNNEI.

This chain joins TRBV5-4 and TRBJ2-5, with 10 bases aligning to TRBD2. Looked up from germline, CDR1 is SGHNT and CDR2 is YYREEE (reference sequence). This CDR3 comprises 18 residues. The V gene end was trimmed by 0 bases and the J gene end by 5 bases; junction bases not matched to a gene: 13. In nucleotides, the CDR3 is TGTGCCAGCAGCTTGGCCTGGAGCGGGAGGGTATTGGCGGAGACCCAGTACTTC. Translating gives CASSLAWSGRVLAETQYF.